A selection of T cell receptor beta chains follows, all from one sample in a study of blood T cell repertoires in COVID-19. Produced via immunoSEQ multiplex PCR; TCRdb's table is partial and in-frame only. This sample has about 52,000 clones, with approximately 89% found just once. Material: peripheral blood. All receptors derive from an elderly man with active or convalescent COVID-19. Both conserved end residues are part of each CDR3. A D gene is named only where the DNA matches it firmly. Size values are once, few and many counts, or a class for expanded clones, and some rows have none.

>TRBV19|14|-|-|TRBJ1-1
CASEYSGQNTEAFF
TGTGCCAGTGAATACTCGGGACAGAACACTGAAGCTTTCTTT
>TRBV6-5|15|-|-|TRBJ2-7
CASSPLRGSSYEQYF
TGTGCCAGCAGTCCCCTTCGGGGGAGCTCCTACGAGCAGTACTTC
>TRBV14|15|-|TRBD1|TRBJ1-4
CASSPWDRDMGKLFF
TGTGCCAGCAGCCCCTGGGACAGGGATATGGGAAAACTGTTTTTT
>TRBV12-3/TRBV12-4|13|-|-|TRBJ1-6
CASSSPGFSPLHF
TGTGCCAGCAGTTCCCCAGGGTTTTCACCCCTCCACTTT
>TRBV10-3|15|-|TRBD2|TRBJ2-2
CATTELAGGLGELFF
TGTGCCACAACGGAACTAGCGGGAGGGCTCGGGGAGCTGTTTTTT
>TRBV7-8|14|once|-|TRBJ1-4
CASSDMLRGEKLFF
TGTGCCAGCAGCGACATGCTCCGGGGAGAAAAACTGTTTTTT
>TRBV3-1/TRBV3-2|17|-|TRBD2|TRBJ2-1
CASSMGGAGVPLNEQFF
TGTGCCAGCAGCATGGGGGGAGCGGGGGTCCCCCTCAATGAGCAGTTCTTC
>TRBV9|15|-|-|TRBJ1-5
CASSGGGYSNQPQHF
TGTGCCAGCAGCGGAGGAGGATATAGCAATCAGCCCCAGCATTTT
>TRBV6-6|14|-|TRBD1|TRBJ1-1
CASTETGGGTEAFF
TGTGCCAGCACCGAAACAGGGGGTGGAACTGAAGCTTTCTTT
>TRBV29-1|13|-|TRBD1|TRBJ2-5
CSVSTGGEETQYF
TGCAGCGTCTCGACAGGGGGTGAGGAGACCCAGTACTTC
>TRBV3-1/TRBV3-2|17|-|TRBD2|TRBJ2-3
CASSQLPSGRSTDTQYF
TGTGCCAGCAGTCAACTCCCGAGCGGGAGGTCCACAGATACGCAGTATTTT
>TRBV7-9|16|-|TRBD1|TRBJ2-3
CASSKGQGTFTDTQYF
TGTGCCAGCAGCAAAGGACAGGGGACCTTCACAGATACGCAGTATTTT
>TRBV2|12|-|-|TRBJ1-4
CASQGTNEKLFF
TGTGCCAGTCAGGGGACTAATGAAAAACTGTTTTTT
>TRBV20-1|11|few|-|TRBJ1-2
CSALYNYGYTF
TGCAGTGCCCTGTATAACTATGGCTACACCTTC
>TRBV28|11|few|TRBD1|TRBJ1-2
CASSLTGVCTF
TGTGCCAGCAGTCTCACAGGGGTCTGCACCTTC
>TRBV3-1/TRBV3-2|17|once|TRBD1|TRBJ1-5
CASSQPSDRVGNQPQHF
TGTGCCAGCAGCCAACCCTCAGACAGGGTTGGCAATCAGCCCCAGCATTTT
>TRBV15|13|-|-|TRBJ1-5
CATSSWPGQPQHF
TGTGCCACCAGCTCCTGGCCCGGGCAGCCCCAGCATTTT
>TRBV12-1|20|-|-|TRBJ2-7
CASSFVFLGTSAPLTYEQYF
TGTGCCAGCAGCTTTGTGTTCTTGGGGACTAGCGCACCTCTAACCTACGAGCAGTACTTC
>TRBV6-2/TRBV6-3|14|-|-|TRBJ1-3
CASNPTGSGNTIYF
TGTGCCAGCAACCCTACAGGCTCTGGAAACACCATATATTTT
>TRBV5-1|14|-|TRBD1|TRBJ2-3
CASSGGQGIDTQYF
TGCGCCAGCAGCGGCGGACAGGGGATAGATACGCAGTATTTT
>TRBV6-1|15|-|-|TRBJ1-5
CASSDPRGDNQPQHF
TGTGCCAGCAGTGACCCCCGGGGGGATAATCAGCCCCAGCATTTT
>TRBV29-1|13|-|TRBD1|TRBJ1-2
CIAGRGRGYGYTF
TGCATCGCCGGCAGGGGGCGCGGGTATGGCTACACCTTC
>TRBV11-2|12|-|TRBD2|TRBJ2-3
CASSSLAGSQYF
TGTGCCAGCAGCTCCCTAGCGGGGTCGCAGTATTTT
>TRBV7-2|15|-|-|TRBJ1-3
CASRLEGSSGNTIYF
TGTGCCAGCAGGTTAGAGGGGTCCTCTGGAAACACCATATATTTT
>TRBV30|13|-|-|TRBJ1-5
CAWSAVGAQPQHF
TGTGCCTGGAGTGCCGTGGGCGCTCAGCCCCAGCATTTT
>TRBV21-1|19|-|-|TRBJ2-1
CASSGRDRVLAGGYNEQFF
TGTGCCAGCAGCGGCCGGGACAGGGTTCTAGCGGGAGGGTACAATGAGCAGTTCTTC
>TRBV7-9|17|-|-|TRBJ2-1
CASSLLVLTGLYNEQFF
TGTGCCAGCAGCTTATTAGTTTTAACGGGACTCTACAATGAGCAGTTCTTC
>TRBV4-3|19|few|TRBD2|TRBJ2-3
CASSQDGLAGALNTDTQYF
TGCGCCAGCAGCCAAGACGGACTAGCGGGAGCGTTGAACACAGATACGCAGTATTTT
>TRBV5-8|16|-|TRBD2|TRBJ2-3
CASSRGGDSGTDTQYF
TGTGCCAGCAGCCGGGGGGGGGACTCCGGCACAGATACGCAGTATTTT
>TRBV4-1|15|-|TRBD2|TRBJ2-3
CASSQEGLVTDTQYF
TGCGCCAGCAGCCAAGAGGGACTAGTTACAGATACGCAGTATTTT
>TRBV9|14|-|-|TRBJ1-1
CASSVRPLSSEAFF
TGTGCCAGCAGCGTGAGGCCCCTTTCCTCTGAAGCTTTCTTT
>TRBV19|13|-|TRBD1|TRBJ1-5
CASSRGTDQPQHF
TGTGCCAGTAGTAGGGGGACAGATCAGCCCCAGCATTTT
>TRBV21-1|14|-|-|TRBJ1-6
CASTHWAANSPLHF
TGTGCCAGCACCCACTGGGCCGCCAATTCACCCCTCCACTTT
>TRBV7-9|14|-|-|TRBJ1-4
CASSKPGAAEKLFF
TGTGCCAGCAGTAAACCTGGAGCGGCCGAAAAACTGTTTTTT
>TRBV4-1|13|-|-|TRBJ1-2
CASSQDGLYGYTF
TGCGCCAGCAGCCAAGATGGGCTCTATGGCTACACCTTC
>TRBV28|16|once|TRBD2|TRBJ2-7
CASSSPGGGASYEQYF
TGTGCCAGCAGTTCCCCGGGGGGGGGCGCTTCCTACGAGCAGTACTTC
>TRBV3-1/TRBV3-2|17|-|-|TRBJ1-1
CASSYEGPSAGFTEAFF
TGTGCCAGCAGTTACGAAGGACCTTCGGCGGGTTTCACTGAAGCTTTCTTT
>TRBV7-9|14|-|-|TRBJ2-7
CASSPAGGDRGQYF
TGTGCCAGCAGCCCCGCGGGGGGGGACAGGGGGCAGTACTTC
>TRBV5-6|11|-|-|TRBJ2-7
CASSLLREQYF
TGTGCCAGCAGCTTGCTGCGGGAGCAGTACTTC
>TRBV7-2|16|-|-|TRBJ1-6
CASSLGGSSYNSPLHF
TGTGCCAGCAGCTTAGGAGGGAGCTCCTATAATTCACCCCTCCACTTT
>TRBV21-1|15|-|-|TRBJ2-1
CASSKVGQGEYEQFF
TGTGCCAGCAGCAAAGTGGGGCAGGGGGAATATGAGCAGTTCTTC
>TRBV6-5|12|-|TRBD1|TRBJ2-1
CASTRQGDEQFF
TGTGCCAGCACCAGACAGGGCGATGAGCAGTTCTTC
>TRBV4-1|11|-|-|TRBJ2-7
CASSPPPEQYF
TGCGCCAGCAGCCCCCCTCCCGAGCAGTACTTC
>TRBV6-5|14|-|-|TRBJ1-5
CASSYRGPDQPQHF
TGTGCCAGCAGTTACCGGGGTCCGGATCAGCCCCAGCATTTT
>TRBV5-1|15|-|-|TRBJ1-2
CASSLYDRLGGGYTF
TGCGCCAGCAGCCTCTATGACAGGCTAGGTGGTGGCTACACCTTC